The sequence of this T cell receptor (beta chain) was determined in a study of beta chain features in type 1 diabetes. General study findings and limits: Researchers report that Type 1 diabetes patients had moderately but significantly shorter TCRB CDR3s across all four CD4+ subsets.

A word on this clone: Antigen specificity is unknown.

Reverse transcribing all isolated RNA meant expressed TCRB transcripts were sequenced. Some clones are missing from TCRdb's copy, which holds only in-frame ones; the method was immunoSEQ multiplex PCR. The data show 250,000 or so clones, with around 21% seen just once and 0.028% held by the top ten. The sequence came from a woman aged 40 to 49 with type 1 diabetes. The sample taken for sequencing was naive CD4+ T cells from blood.

In nucleotides, the CDR3 is TGTGCCACCCTTCTCTTCGGGGCCAAAAACATTCAGTACTTC. Its protein product is CATLLFGAKNIQYF. The V call is TRBV2, the J call TRBJ2-4; D remains unclear. The CDR3 is made up of 14 amino acids. Germline V gene lookup returns CDR1 SNHLY and CDR2 FYNNEI. V gave up 10 bases and J gave up 1 base, with 14 bases separating them.